The sequence of this TCR beta chain was determined in a study of T cell repertoires in cytomegalovirus infection (dated by TCRdb to about 2019). Regarding the study in general: Alongside well-studied HLA-B-restricted epitopes, the peptide stimulations were aimed at recently identified HLA-C-restricted CMV epitopes, whose presentation resists viral immunomodulation. Because public TCR beta signatures pointed to carriage of CMV infection together with the matching HLA type, the HLA type of each donor mattered for the analysis.

This clonotype was found a few times. There is no known antigen for this receptor. The input lacks base qualities; no much larger clone sits a single base away. Sequencing was carried out with an Illumina HiSeq 1500. TCRdb handled the public reads itself, with Q25 trimming in fastp and clone calling in MiXCR, and kept productive beta chains. Rows are combined by CDR3 protein, so each entry shows the most common genes and DNA. A total of approximately 730,000 distinct CDR3 sequences appear in this sample, 25% to 30% of them only once. Around 14% of the sample is held by the ten biggest clonotypes. What the study reported, not specific to this receptor: Carriers of CMV infection plus the relevant HLA type were discriminated by the cumulative frequency of public TCR beta family members in the study cohort and in an independent roughly 350-donor cohort. The ex vivo response was dominated by HLA-C-restricted CMV-specific TCR beta clonotypes, which also provided the single most frequent clonotype in two of eight donors.

The label giving this sample's treatment or condition can be read as: in vitro stimulation with specific CMV peptide epitopes to enrich CMV-specific T cells. CDR1 and CDR2, looked up from the germline V gene (reference sequence), are SEHNR and FQNEAQ. The CDR3 contains 16 residues, cysteine and phenylalanine counted. Only CDR3 DNA is held: 48 bases, read in frame from base 1. Between the V and J ends, shortened by 4 bases and 1 base respectively, the junction contains 16 bases. The rearrangement joined TRBV7-9 to TRBJ1-1; the D gene identity is not certain. The material sequenced was cultured CD8+ T cells from PBMCs, taken from culture after CMV antigen stimulation. This receptor was identified in a human donor in good health (CMV status not recorded). Some clones in this sample may be carry-over from other donors' samples. The nucleotide sequence reads as follows: TGTGCCAGCAGCTCGAGGGATAGGATTAGGAACACTGAAGCTTTCTTT. Translation gives CASSSRDRIRNTEAFF.